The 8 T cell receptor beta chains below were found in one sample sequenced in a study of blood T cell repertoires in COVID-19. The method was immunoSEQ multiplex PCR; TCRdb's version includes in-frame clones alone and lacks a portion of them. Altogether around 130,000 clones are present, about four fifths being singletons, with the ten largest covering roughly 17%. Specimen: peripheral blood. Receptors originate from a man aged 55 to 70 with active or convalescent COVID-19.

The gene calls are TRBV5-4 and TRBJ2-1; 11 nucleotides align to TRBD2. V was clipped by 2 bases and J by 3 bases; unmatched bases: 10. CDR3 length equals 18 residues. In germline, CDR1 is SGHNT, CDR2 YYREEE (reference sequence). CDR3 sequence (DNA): TGTGCCAGCAGCTTACCCGGGACTAGCGGAAAAAACTACAATGAGCAGTTCTTC. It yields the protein CASSLPGTSGKNYNEQFF.

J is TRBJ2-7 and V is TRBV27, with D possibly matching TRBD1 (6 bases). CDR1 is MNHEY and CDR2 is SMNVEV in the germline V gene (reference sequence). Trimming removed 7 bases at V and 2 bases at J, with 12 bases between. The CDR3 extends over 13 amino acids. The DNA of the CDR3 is TGTGCCAGCAAAAAGACAGGACCCTACGAGCAGTACTTC. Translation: CASKKTGPYEQYF.

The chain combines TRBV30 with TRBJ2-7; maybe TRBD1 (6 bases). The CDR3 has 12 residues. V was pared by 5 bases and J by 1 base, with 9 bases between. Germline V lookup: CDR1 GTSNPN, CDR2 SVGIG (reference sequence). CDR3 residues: CAWRQVSYEQYF. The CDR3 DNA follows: TGTGCCTGGCGACAGGTTTCCTACGAGCAGTACTTC.

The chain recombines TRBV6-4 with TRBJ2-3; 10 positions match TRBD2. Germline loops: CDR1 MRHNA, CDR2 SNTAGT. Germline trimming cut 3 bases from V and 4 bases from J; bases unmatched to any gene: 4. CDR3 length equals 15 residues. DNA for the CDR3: TGTGCCAGCAGTGAAGGGACTAGCGAATCAGATACGCAGTATTTT. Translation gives CASSEGTSESDTQYF.

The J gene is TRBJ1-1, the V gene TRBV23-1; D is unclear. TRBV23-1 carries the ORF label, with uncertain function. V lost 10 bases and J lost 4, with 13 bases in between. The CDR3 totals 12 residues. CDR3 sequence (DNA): TGCGCCATCATCCTGGCTAGCACTGAAGCTTTCTTT. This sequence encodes CAIILASTEAFF.

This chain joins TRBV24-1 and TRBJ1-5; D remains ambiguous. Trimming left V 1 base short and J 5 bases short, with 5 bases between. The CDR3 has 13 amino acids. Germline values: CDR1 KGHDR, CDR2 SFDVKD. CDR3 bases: TGTGCCACCAGTGATTTCGCGGATCAGCCCCAGCATTTT. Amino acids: CATSDFADQPQHF.

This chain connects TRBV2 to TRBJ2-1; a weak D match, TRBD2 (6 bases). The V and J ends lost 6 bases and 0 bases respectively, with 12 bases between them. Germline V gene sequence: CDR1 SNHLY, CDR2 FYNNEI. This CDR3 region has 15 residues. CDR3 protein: CASRVGGGSYNEQFF. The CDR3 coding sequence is TGTGCCAGCAGGGTCGGGGGAGGCTCCTACAATGAGCAGTTCTTC.

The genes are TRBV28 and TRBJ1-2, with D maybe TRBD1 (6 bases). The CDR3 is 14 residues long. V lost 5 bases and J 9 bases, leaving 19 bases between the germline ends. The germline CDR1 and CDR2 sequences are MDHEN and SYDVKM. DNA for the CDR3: TGTGCCAGCAGTCCCCAGGACAGTACGAGTAGCTACACCTTC. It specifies CASSPQDSTSSYTF.